These 2 T cell receptor beta chains were sequenced from one sample in a study of blood T cell repertoires in COVID-19. The protocol was immunoSEQ multiplex PCR, while the TCRdb copy is restricted to in-frame clones and leaves out a portion. The sample yields 450,000 or so clones, about 92% seen once. Sequencing was carried out using PBMCs or T cells enriched from blood (not recorded which). The receptors come from a man between 18 and 29 years old who had recovered from COVID-19.

The chain links TRBV6-5 to TRBJ1-2; the match to TRBD1 covers 8 bases. V lost 4 bases to trimming and J lost 7 bases; unmatched junction nucleotides: 11. The CDR3 consists of 15 residues. Germline CDR1 and CDR2: MNHEY and SVGAGI. CDR3 sequence: CASSSPGQAEFGYTF. In DNA form, the CDR3 reads TGTGCCAGCAGTTCCCCGGGACAGGCGGAGTTTGGCTACACCTTC.

The chain employs TRBV6-1 and TRBJ2-7; 11 nucleotides align to TRBD2. This CDR3 has 19 residues. From germline, CDR1 is MNHNS and CDR2 SASEGT. J was trimmed by 3 bases and V by 3 bases; bases with no gene match: 16. The CDR3 sequence is CASSDPPPRGLADSYEQYF. The CDR3 DNA reads TGTGCCAGCAGTGACCCTCCCCCCCGGGGACTAGCGGACAGCTACGAGCAGTACTTC.